This TCR beta chain comes out of a study of CD8+ T cells in alopecia areata. The overall study: Those treated were given oral tofacitinib at 5 to 10 mg twice daily. Points from the study as a whole: Lesional scalp, notably in alopecia totalis/universalis, had clonality above that of normal scalp. Persistence during tofacitinib was seen for many expanded lesional clones in scalp and blood.

This CDR3 has 14 residues. The ends were cut back, 6 bases at V and 2 bases at J, with 17 bases in the middle. Germline V gene data show CDR1 as SQVTM and CDR2 as ANQGSEA. Extracted RNA was reverse transcribed into cDNA, the sequencing template. TCRdb keeps only in-frame clones here, not all; method: immunoSEQ multiplex PCR. The sample gives 95,000 to 150,000 clones, under 65% of which show up once; 4.5% to 6% is in the top ten. Concerning this clone: Antigen: not known.

Treatment indicated: oral pan-JAK inhibitor, 5-10 mg twice daily. In alopecia areata patients, both lesional scalp punch biopsies and peripheral blood were collected. This specimen consisted of CD4+ T cells sorted from blood, obtained at week 4, from a patient treated with tofacitinib. This clonotype originated in a human donor with alopecia areata. V gene TRBV29-1 combines with J gene TRBJ2-7, with TRBD1 as a possible D gene (5 bases). The CDR3 coding sequence is TGCAGCGTCAGCCGGACACTATCGCCCTACGAGCAGTACTTC. Translation gives CSVSRTLSPYEQYF.